One sample yielded the 28 T cell receptor beta chains listed below, sequenced in a study of cytomegalovirus exposure and HLA in healthy donors. The primer mix had 60 Vbeta and 13 Jbeta primers. Sequenced by immunoSEQ multiplex PCR; TCRdb stores in-frame clones only, minus some. The repertoire holds 60,000 to 85,000 clones, with approximately 78% as singletons. The sample comprised PBMCs. The receptors stem from a man in his forties in good health and CMV-seronegative.

The chain has TRBV28 and TRBJ1-2, with D perhaps matching TRBD1 (6 bases). The germline gives CDR1 MDHEN, CDR2 SYDVKM. Trimming stripped 1 base from V and 6 bases from J, with 9 bases between. The CDR3 spans 13 residues. DNA for the CDR3: TGTGCCAGCAGTTTATTAACAGGGAATGGCTACACCTTC. Translation gives CASSLLTGNGYTF.

The gene calls are TRBV5-6 and TRBJ2-7; 7 nucleotides line up with TRBD1. Germline CDR1 is SGHDT and CDR2 is YYEEEE. Unmatched junction bases numbered 14, after V lost 5 bases and J lost 3 bases. This CDR3 is 16 amino acids long. The CDR3 loop reads CASRPARGLLLYEQYF. The CDR3 DNA reads as TGTGCCAGCAGGCCCGCGAGGGGGCTCCTCCTCTACGAGCAGTACTTC.

The gene calls are TRBV6-1 and TRBJ2-3; the D gene is possibly TRBD1 (6 bases). The germline V and J ends were trimmed by 6 bases and 5 bases, with 15 bases remaining between them. Germline V CDR1 and CDR2: MNHNS, SASEGT. This CDR3 comprises 14 residues. The CDR3 coding sequence is TGTGCCAGCAGCGAGAGAAACAGGGAAGATACGCAGTATTTT. It encodes CASSERNREDTQYF.

The chain couples TRBV4-3 to TRBJ1-4; maybe TRBD1 (6 bases). Germline V gene data show CDR1 as LGHNA and CDR2 as YSLEER. The CDR3 covers 16 residues. With 0 bases removed from V and 7 bases from J, the gap between germline ends came to 15 bases. The CDR3 bases are TGCGCCAGCAGCCAAGATAGGGCCCGGGGGGCTGAAAAACTGTTTTTT. Translated, it gives CASSQDRARGAEKLFF.

The chain uses TRBV29-1 and TRBJ1-6, with D perhaps TRBD1 (6 bases). This CDR3 is built from 15 residues. Between the trimmed V and J ends, which lost 2 bases and 3 bases, there was a span of 11 bases. CDR1 and CDR2 from the germline V gene are SQVTM and ANQGSEA. The CDR3 region is CSVEFRDNYNSPLHF. As DNA, the CDR3 is TGCAGCGTTGAATTCCGGGACAACTATAATTCACCCCTCCACTTT.

The sample holds a few counts of this clone. The genes are TRBV19 and TRBJ2-5; perhaps TRBD1 as D (5 bases). This CDR3 is 14 amino acids long. The ends were cut back, 5 bases at V and 1 base at J, with 11 bases in the middle. Germline loops: CDR1 LNHDA, CDR2 SQIVND (reference sequence). CDR3: CASSSRTPQETQYF. The CDR3 DNA sequence: TGTGCCAGTAGTTCCAGGACACCCCAAGAGACCCAGTACTTC.

This clone was recorded a few times. The rearrangement joins TRBV5-8 to TRBJ1-2, with 8 bases lining up with TRBD1. The length of the CDR3 is 13 residues. Germline V gene lookup returns CDR1 SGHTS and CDR2 YDEGEE. V was clipped by 4 bases and J by 2 bases; unmatched bases: 1. The CDR3 here is CASSRTGNYGYTF. For the CDR3, the DNA is TGTGCCAGCAGCCGGACAGGGAACTATGGCTACACCTTC.

Remarks on this clone: Sequence at one end of the junction differs from germline and may be a read error. The chain has TRBV28 and TRBJ2-2; TRBD1 aligns across 7 bases. Looked up from germline, CDR1 is MDHEN and CDR2 is SYDVKM. The CDR3 runs to 17 residues. The CDR3 nucleotides read TGTGCCAGCCGTTTCGCTTGGGACAGAGCGAACACCGGGGAGCTGTTTTTT. It codes for CASRFAWDRANTGELFF.

This clone was detected a few times. V usage is TRBV14 and J usage is TRBJ2-1; 10 bases are a match to TRBD1. Trimming cost V 1 base and J 6 bases; bases outside gene matches: 0. The CDR3 spans 14 residues. Looked up from germline, CDR1 is SGHDN and CDR2 is FVKESK. DNA of the CDR3: TGTGCCAGCAGCCAAGGGACAGGGGGCAATGAGCAGTTCTTC. Its protein is CASSQGTGGNEQFF. Together with reference TRBV14 and TRBJ2-1, the CDR3 gives the full variable domain: EAGVTQFPSHSVIEKGQTVTLRCDPISGHDNLYWYRRVMGKEIKFLLHFVKESKQDESGMPNNRFLAERTGGTYSTLKVQPAELEDSGVYFCASSQGTGGNEQFFGPGTRLTVL.

The chain has TRBV6-5 and TRBJ1-6, with no clear D. V was pared by 6 bases and J by 8 bases, with 17 bases between. CDR1 MNHEY and CDR2 SVGAGI come from the germline V gene. The CDR3 covers 15 residues. Here the CDR3 reads CASSPGVSGHSPLHF. The DNA of the CDR3 is TGTGCCAGCAGCCCCGGGGTCTCCGGGCATTCACCCCTCCACTTT.

On this clone itself: At one end the junction does not follow the germline gene, possibly because of a read error. V and J are TRBV7-2 and TRBJ1-3; 8 nucleotides align to TRBD1. There are 12 residues in the CDR3. CDR1 is SGHTA, CDR2 FQGNSA, per germline. In nucleotides, the CDR3 is TGTGCCAGCAGCTTGCCCGGACAGGGTAGCGACTTT. It is translated as CASSLPGQGSDF.

CDR3 residues: CASSLGASSNQPQHF. CDR3 bases: TGTGCCAGCAGCTTGGGGGCGAGTAGCAATCAGCCCCAGCATTTT. V and J are TRBV5-4 and TRBJ1-5; D gene ambiguous. Germline V gene lookup returns CDR1 SGHNT and CDR2 YYREEE (reference sequence). V shed 0 bases and J shed 0 bases, with 7 bases lying between them. CDR3 length: 15 amino acids.

This clone was counted only a few times. The rearrangement joins TRBV5-1 to TRBJ1-1; D is ambiguous. V lost 2 bases and J 2 bases, leaving 7 bases between the germline ends. CDR1 is SGHRS and CDR2 is YFSETQ in the germline V gene. The CDR3 totals 13 residues. CDR3 sequence: CASSFSLNTEAFF. DNA for the CDR3: TGCGCCAGCAGCTTTAGTCTCAACACTGAAGCTTTCTTT.

The chain employs TRBV10-3 and TRBJ1-5, with TRBD1 matching 7 bases. CDR1 and CDR2 (germline): ENHRY, SYGVKD. The CDR3 has 14 amino acids. J gave up 4 bases and V 4 bases, and 4 bases lay outside the gene matches. CDR3 sequence (DNA): TGTGCCATCAGTGTTGGCAGGGGGAATCAGCCCCAGCATTTT. It encodes CAISVGRGNQPQHF.

This clone was counted between two and nine times. V and J are TRBV7-9 and TRBJ1-1; TRBD1 matches 7 bases. The length of the CDR3 is 15 residues. Trimming cost V 2 bases and J 3 bases; bases outside gene matches: 6. CDR1 is SEHNR and CDR2 is FQNEAQ in the germline V gene (reference sequence). CDR3 sequence: CASSLIGTAYTEAFF. DNA of the CDR3: TGTGCCAGCAGCTTAATTGGGACAGCGTACACTGAAGCTTTCTTT.

This clone was found once. The chain employs TRBV30 and TRBJ1-6; no clear D gene. CDR1 is GTSNPN and CDR2 is SVGIG in the germline V gene (reference sequence). V was pared by 0 bases and J by 9 bases, with 12 bases between. The CDR3 has 14 residues. The CDR3 protein is CAWSVLLGGSPLHF. The CDR3 DNA sequence: TGTGCCTGGAGTGTACTACTCGGCGGTTCACCCCTCCACTTT. The complete variable domain, with remaining parts taken from reference TRBV30 and TRBJ1-6, reads SQTIHQWPATLVQPVGSPLSLECTVEGTSNPNLYWYRQAAGRGLQLLFYSVGIGQISSEVPQNLSASRPQDRQFILSSKKLLLSDSGFYLCAWSVLLGGSPLHFGNGTRLTVT.

The CDR3 region has the DNA TGTGCCAGCAGTGAGGGGGTAGCGGGGTCGATTTACAATGAGCAGTTCTTC. It translates to CASSEGVAGSIYNEQFF. The J gene is TRBJ2-1, the V gene TRBV2; the match to TRBD2 covers 8 bases. Germline V lookup: CDR1 SNHLY, CDR2 FYNNEI. Trimming took 3 bases from V and 4 from J; bases not matched to a gene: 11. This CDR3 comprises 17 residues.

This rearrangement joins TRBV6-4 to TRBJ2-1; 10 bases align to TRBD2. The V gene end was trimmed by 0 bases and the J gene end by 0 bases; junction bases not matched to a gene: 5. Germline values: CDR1 MRHNA, CDR2 SNTAGT. The CDR3 is 18 residues long. CDR3 residues: CASSDSSGGLNSYNEQFF. The CDR3 DNA is TGTGCCAGCAGTGACTCTAGCGGGGGGTTAAACTCCTACAATGAGCAGTTCTTC.

This clone is a singleton in its sample. The genes are TRBV9 and TRBJ2-7, with TRBD1 matching over 7 bases. V trimming: 1 base; J trimming: 5 bases; junction bases outside the gene matches: 6. The germline V gene encodes CDR1 SGDLS and CDR2 YYNGEE. This CDR3 has 14 residues. For the CDR3, the DNA is TGTGCCAGCAGCGTACGAGGGGGCGGCCACGAGCAGTACTTC. Residues: CASSVRGGGHEQYF.

The chain links TRBV5-1 to TRBJ2-1; 9 nucleotides match TRBD1. V was pared by 4 bases and J by 6 bases, with 2 bases of the junction left unmatched. Germline-derived CDR1 and CDR2 are SGHRS and YFSETQ. CDR3 length: 13 residues. The CDR3 DNA sequence: TGCGCCAGCAGCCGGGACAGGGTCAATGAGCAGTTCTTC. This codes for CASSRDRVNEQFF.

This sequence joins TRBV2 and TRBJ1-6; 7 bases fit TRBD1. Trimming cost V 6 bases and J 8 bases; bases outside gene matches: 10. Germline V CDR1 and CDR2: SNHLY, FYNNEI. This CDR3 has 15 residues. As DNA, the CDR3 is TGTGCCAGCAGACGACAGGGAACCTTCTATTCACCCCTCCACTTT. It is translated as CASRRQGTFYSPLHF.

The CDR3 spells CASSFGIHYEQYF. CDR3 DNA sequence: TGTGCCAGCAGTTTCGGGATCCACTACGAGCAGTACTTC. The chain couples TRBV27 to TRBJ2-7; tentatively, D is TRBD2 (5 bases). CDR1 is MNHEY, CDR2 SMNVEV, per germline (reference sequence). The CDR3 consists of 13 residues. Trimming took off 3 bases at V and 3 bases at J, with 9 bases between the two ends.

This clone came up a few times. The genes are TRBV7-6 and TRBJ2-7, with TRBD1 as a possible D gene (6 bases). The CDR3 consists of 15 residues. Germline V CDR1 and CDR2: SGHVS, FNYEAQ. Trimming shortened V by 5 bases and J by 6 bases, and 20 bases separated the two germline ends. The CDR3 DNA reads as TGTGCCAGCAGCAACAGCGACAGGCCCCAGGGCGAGCAGTACTTC. Residues: CASSNSDRPQGEQYF.

V gene TRBV7-8 combines with J gene TRBJ1-4, with 7 bases identical to TRBD1. From germline, CDR1 is SGHVS and CDR2 FQNEAQ. CDR3 length: 16 residues. With V trimmed by 5 bases and J by 2 bases, 8 bases remained unmatched. The CDR3 DNA follows: TGTGCCAGCAGCCGCGACAGGGATGGTACTAATGAAAAACTGTTTTTT. Protein sequence: CASSRDRDGTNEKLFF.

The gene calls are TRBV7-3 and TRBJ2-3; 14 bases agree with TRBD2. Germline V gene lookup returns CDR1 SGHTA and CDR2 FQGTGA. The V and J ends lost 5 bases and 3 bases, in that order; junction bases with no gene match: 7. This CDR3 is built from 17 residues. In DNA, the CDR3 is TGTGCCAGCAGCCAAGGACTAGCGGGGGGTTGGACAGATACGCAGTATTTT. Amino acids: CASSQGLAGGWTDTQYF.

This clone was counted once. Written as DNA, the CDR3 is TGTGCCAGCAGTAGCGGACAGACCCTCTACGAGCAGTACTTC. Its protein product is CASSSGQTLYEQYF. V gene TRBV6-6 combines with J gene TRBJ2-7; maybe TRBD1 (6 bases). Trimming left V 5 bases short and J 3 bases short, with 14 bases between. From germline, CDR1 is MNHNY and CDR2 SVGAGI (reference sequence). The CDR3 totals 14 residues.

This chain uses TRBV7-9 with TRBJ1-4; 8 nucleotides match TRBD1. The V gene end was trimmed by 7 bases and the J gene end by 7 bases; junction bases not matched to a gene: 5. Germline CDR1 SEHNR, CDR2 FQNEAQ (reference sequence). The CDR3 totals 13 residues. CDR3 coding DNA: TGTGCCAGCACCGGACAGGGATCTGAAAAACTGTTTTTT. Its translation: CASTGQGSEKLFF. The full variable domain, rest sourced from reference TRBV7-9 and TRBJ1-4, is DTGVSQNPRHKITKRGQNVTFRCDPISEHNRLYWYRQTLGQGPEFLTYFQNEAQLEKSRLLSDRFSAERPKGSFSTLEIQRTEQGDSAMYLCASTGQGSEKLFFGSGTQLSVL.

The rearrangement links TRBV5-6 to TRBJ2-3; D not resolved. CDR3 length equals 13 residues. Looked up from germline, CDR1 is SGHDT and CDR2 is YYEEEE. Trimming left V 4 bases short and J 5 bases short, with 11 bases between. The CDR3: CASSPPVRDTQYF. The CDR3 DNA reads TGTGCCAGCAGCCCCCCAGTCCGAGATACGCAGTATTTT.